Shown below are 10 T cell receptor beta chains from a single sample sequenced in a study of vaccination and CD4 T cells after COVID-19 (dated by TCRdb to between 2021 and 2024). Their recognized antigens are unknown. The library was prepared using PCR. The listed sequencing device is Illumina iSeq 100. At the Johns Hopkins FTIC core, DNA from the cultured CD4+ T cells underwent TCR sequencing with the Oncomine TCR Beta short-read assay. TCRdb itself trimmed the public reads at Q25 with fastp, ran MiXCR and retained productive beta chains. Rows matching on CDR3 protein sequence are summarized as one entry with the most common DNA and genes. This sample holds approximately 15,000 distinct CDR3 sequences; 51% were observed only once. The ten largest clones add up to around 14% of the sample. The treatment or condition label, as the study defines it: roughly ten-day PBMC culture with coronavirus spike peptide pools or control peptides (ViraFEST assay).

Sequenced input: CD4+ T cells from blood, cultured in vitro. The receptors were gathered from a human donor who had recovered from COVID-19.

DNA for the CDR3: TGTGCCAGCAGCCGCTCCTCGAACACCGGGGAGCTGTTTTTT. Protein: CASSRSSNTGELFF. The J gene is TRBJ2-2, the V gene TRBV7-3, with no clear D. Trimming removed 5 bases at V and 0 bases at J, with 7 bases between. The CDR3 runs 14 residues. Per the germline V gene, CDR1 is SGHTA and CDR2 is FQGTGA.

This chain links TRBV6-1 with TRBJ1-2, with unresolved D. Germline V gives CDR1 MNHNS, CDR2 SASEGT. The V end was cut by 6 bases, the J end by 8 bases, with 16 bases between. This CDR3 has 13 residues. CDR3 sequence reads: CASSPTNKGGYTF. Here the CDR3 DNA reads TGTGCCAGCAGCCCGACGAATAAGGGAGGCTACACCTTC.

This clonotype was observed a handful of times. The rearrangement links TRBV28 to TRBJ2-7, with TRBD2 matching 14 bases. The V and J ends lost 1 base and 5 bases, in that order; junction bases with no gene match: 10. Germline V lookup: CDR1 MDHEN, CDR2 SYDVKM. This CDR3 spans 18 amino acids. Here the CDR3 reads CASSLSGGLAGGENEQYF. The CDR3 DNA is TGTGCCAGCAGTTTATCGGGCGGACTAGCGGGAGGTGAGAACGAGCAGTACTTC.

This clonotype was detected a few times. The chain combines TRBV4-1 with TRBJ2-2, with D perhaps matching TRBD2 (5 bases). The V gene's germline CDR1 is MGHRA and CDR2 YSYEKL. V was trimmed by 1 base and J by 6 bases, leaving 12 bases between them. This CDR3 region has 15 residues. The CDR3 DNA is TGCGCCAGCAGCCAAGCGGGAAGATTCTCCGGGGAGCTGTTTTTT. Encoded protein: CASSQAGRFSGELFF.

V usage is TRBV7-2 and J usage is TRBJ2-7; D is uncertain. From germline, CDR1 is SGHTA and CDR2 FQGNSA. This CDR3 comprises 14 residues. Trimming stripped 1 base from V and 0 bases from J, with 7 bases between. CDR3 in DNA: TGTGCCAGCAGCTTAGGACTGCACTCCTACGAGCAGTACTTC. It encodes CASSLGLHSYEQYF.

DNA of the CDR3: TGTGCCAGCAGTTATGGTCGGGGACCGGGGGAGCTGTTTTTT. It encodes CASSYGRGPGELFF. The J gene is TRBJ2-2, the V gene TRBV12-3 or TRBV12-4, with D perhaps assigned TRBD1 or TRBD2 (5 bases each). Trimming took off 4 bases at V and 8 bases at J, with 14 bases between the two ends. The length of the CDR3 is 14 residues.

The chain joins TRBV20-1 to TRBJ2-3; 10 bases line up with TRBD2. Germline loops: CDR1 DFQATT, CDR2 SNEGSKA (reference sequence). After removal of 1 base from V and 4 bases from J, the junction contained 17 bases not matched to a gene. This CDR3 comprises 19 residues. The CDR3 DNA sequence: TGCAGTGCTAGAGGGTTAGCGGGAGGATACGTGGTCTTGCCAGATACGCAGTATTTT. Protein sequence: CSARGLAGGYVVLPDTQYF.

The V and J genes are TRBV27 and TRBJ2-7; 7 nucleotides match TRBD1. Germline V gene lookup returns CDR1 MNHEY and CDR2 SMNVEV (reference sequence). This CDR3 is built from 14 residues. Trimming cost V 6 bases and J 0 bases; bases outside gene matches: 5. In DNA, the CDR3 is TGTGCCAGCAGGAACAGGGGAGCCTCCTACGAGCAGTACTTC. This codes for CASRNRGASYEQYF.

This clonotype rates as medium-sized. The V gene is TRBV18, the J gene TRBJ2-3; no firm D call. The CDR3 is made up of 13 amino acids. V was shortened by 4 bases and J by 4 bases, with 9 bases between the two germline ends. Germline V gene data show CDR1 as KGHSH and CDR2 as LQKENI. The CDR3 region is CASSQSPADTQYF. The CDR3 DNA follows: TGTGCCAGCTCACAATCCCCCGCAGATACGCAGTATTTT.

In its sample, this clonotype was seen a few times. This chain joins TRBV11-2 and TRBJ2-7; D remains unclear. The V gene's germline CDR1 is SGHAT and CDR2 FQNNGV. The CDR3 consists of 12 residues. V shed 4 bases and J shed 4 bases, with 8 bases lying between them. The DNA of the CDR3 is TGTGCCAGCAGCTCGCTGGGTTACGAGCAGTACTTC. This encodes CASSSLGYEQYF.